This is a list of T cell receptor beta chains from one sample in a study. TCRdb recomputed calls from the RT-PCR reads with MiXCR, one row per CDR3 protein. The table shows more than 600,000 distinct CDR3 sequences, with 12% to 15% occurring only once. Material for sequencing was memory CD4+ T cells from blood. The source of these receptors is a female donor in good health, serving as a healthy control. Each CDR3 is given with its conserved first and last residue. D genes are given only for firm matches. The listing skips clone size in some rows; elsewhere it reads once, few, many or a size class.

clone_size	v_call	d_call	j_call	cdr3_aa	cdr3_nt
.	TRBV12-3/TRBV12-4	TRBD1	TRBJ2-7	CASSLDREVVYF	TGTGCCAGCAGTTTGGACAGGGAAGTTGTGTACTTC
.	TRBV5-8	.	TRBJ1-1	CASSLDLAVNTEAFF	TGTGCCAGCAGCCTAGACCTGGCGGTGAACACTGAAGCTTTCTTT
.	TRBV20-1	.	TRBJ1-2	CSARVESNYGYTF	TGCAGTGCTAGAGTAGAGTCTAACTATGGCTACACCTTC
.	TRBV6-5	TRBD2	TRBJ2-1	CASSPLAGVASRNEQFF	TGTGCCAGCAGTCCATTAGCGGGGGTGGCAAGTAGGAATGAGCAGTTCTTC
few	TRBV6-5	TRBD1	TRBJ1-2	CASSHPTGRGYTF	TGTGCCAGCAGCCATCCGACAGGGAGGGGCTACACCTTC
.	TRBV7-9	.	TRBJ2-2	CASSLVGEVTGELFF	TGTGCCAGCAGCTTAGTAGGGGAAGTCACCGGGGAGCTGTTTTTT
few	TRBV7-2	TRBD1	TRBJ2-7	CASSLVAGQGFYYEQYF	TGTGCCAGCAGCTTAGTGGCGGGACAGGGGTTCTATTACGAGCAGTACTTC
.	TRBV20-1	.	TRBJ2-1	CSARDRAGGGPEQFF	TGCAGTGCTAGAGATAGGGCAGGGGGAGGGCCGGAGCAGTTCTTC
.	TRBV14	.	TRBJ1-1	CASSHLFAEAFF	TGTGCCAGCAGCCATTTGTTCGCTGAAGCTTTCTTT
.	TRBV6-2/TRBV6-3	.	TRBJ2-7	CASGRGRLNYEQYF	TGTGCCAGCGGACGGGGACGCTTAAACTACGAGCAGTACTTC
few	TRBV4-1	.	TRBJ1-2	CASSRDRTPLDRYGYTF	TGCGCCAGCAGCCGAGACAGGACGCCTCTCGATCGCTATGGCTACACCTTC
many	TRBV11-1	.	TRBJ2-1	CASSLGRNNEQFF	TGTGCCAGCAGCTTAGGGCGCAACAATGAGCAGTTCTTC
many	TRBV4-3	TRBD1	TRBJ1-5	CASSQEGFGTGVQPQHF	TGCGCCAGCAGCCAAGAAGGCTTCGGGACAGGGGTTCAGCCCCAGCATTTT
.	TRBV20-1	TRBD1	TRBJ2-5	CSASETGSGTQYF	TGCAGTGCTTCCGAGACAGGGAGTGGGACCCAGTACTTC
.	TRBV4-1	.	TRBJ2-1	CASSQEGAGGNEQFF	TGCGCCAGCAGCCAAGAGGGGGCAGGGGGGAATGAGCAGTTCTTC
.	TRBV5-6	.	TRBJ1-2	CASSLKWGGYTF	TGTGCCAGCAGCTTGAAATGGGGTGGCTACACCTTC
.	TRBV20-1	TRBD1	TRBJ1-1	CSARDPGQGSSTEAFF	TGCAGTGCTAGAGATCCGGGACAGGGGTCTTCCACTGAAGCTTTCTTT
.	TRBV11-2	.	TRBJ2-3	CASSLGRWDTQYF	TGTGCCAGCAGCTTAGGGCGGTGGGATACGCAGTATTTT
.	TRBV20-1	.	TRBJ2-2	CSALTTTYAGELFF	TGCAGTGCCCTTACTACCACCTACGCCGGGGAGCTGTTTTTT
.	TRBV18	.	TRBJ1-1	CASSPSGQTSGRTEAFF	TGTGCCAGCTCACCATCCGGGCAGACGTCGGGGAGGACTGAAGCTTTCTTT
.	TRBV18	.	TRBJ2-5	CASSPQAETQYF	TGTGCCAGCTCACCACAGGCTGAGACCCAGTACTTC
few	TRBV2	.	TRBJ2-7	CASRSDFVSYEQYF	TGTGCCAGCAGATCCGACTTCGTCTCCTACGAGCAGTACTTC
.	TRBV3-1	.	TRBJ2-5	CASSHNPPGGGGQTQYF	TGTGCCAGCAGCCATAACCCTCCGGGCGGAGGCGGTCAGACCCAGTACTTC
.	TRBV25-1	.	TRBJ1-6	CASSDWRGGSPLHF	TGTGCCAGCAGTGATTGGCGGGGGGGATCACCCCTCCACTTT